The clone carrying this T cell receptor beta chain was seen only once. This sample is part of a study of control samples from healthy donors and cancer patients. Here immunoSEQ multiplex PCR was the method, and the copy in TCRdb shows in-frame clones only, minus some. Of about 94,000 clones listed, approximately 86% are singletons. This CDR3 is 16 amino acids long. Germline V CDR1 and CDR2: SGHAT, FQNNGV. Trimming removed 1 base from V and 2 bases from J; junction bases left unmatched: 8. This chain connects TRBV11-2 to TRBJ2-7; 7 nucleotides match TRBD1. The origin of this receptor is a woman between 45 and 60 years old in good health. The sequenced sample consisted of blood. CDR3 sequence (DNA): TGTGCCAGCAGCTTAGGCCGGGACAGACATACCTACGAGCAGTACTTC. Its translation is CASSLGRDRHTYEQYF.